This T cell receptor (beta chain) comes out of a study of T cells in Graves' hyperthyroidism and ophthalmopathy. This clonotype has ten or more counts. Antigen unknown. The CDR3 regions of TCR beta were amplified from RNA transcripts. HTBI primers drove first-round RT-PCR of the TCR CDR3. A single record per CDR3 protein comes from TCRdb applying MiXCR to the multiplex PCR reads. The table lists around 370,000 distinct CDR3 sequences, approximately 17% of them singletons. Study outcomes and limitations: A 13 V-J signature model discriminated ophthalmopathy versus stable hyperthyroidism. In blood, most of the thyroid clonotypes expanded above 0.001 were also present.

The length of the CDR3 is 14 residues. Per the germline V gene, CDR1 is SGHTA and CDR2 is FQGTGA. V lost 5 bases and J lost 6; bases outside the gene matches: 9. This sequence originates from a man in his late teens or twenties with Graves' ophthalmopathy. Sequences were obtained from blood. This rearrangement joins TRBV7-3 to TRBJ2-7; 8 nucleotides match TRBD2. CDR3 coding DNA: TGTGCCAGCAGCCCCGGGGGGGGAGCAGGCGAGCAGTACTTC. Translating it yields CASSPGGGAGEQYF. The full variable domain, in which reference TRBV7-3 and TRBJ2-7 provide the parts outside the CDR3, is GAGVSQTPSNKVTEKGKYVELRCDPISGHTALYWYRQSLGQGPEFLIYFQGTGAADDSGLPNDRFFAVRPEGSVSTLKIQRTERGDSAVYLCASSPGGGAGEQYFGPGTRLTVT.